This T cell receptor beta chain is from a study of T cell responses to AZD1222 COVID-19 vaccine. Study context: Recipients boosted at about 4 weeks or about 12 weeks are pooled. Findings of the study overall: Recipients of AZD1222 seropositive at baseline numbered only 5 to 7. Across spike, vaccine-associated CD4 TCRs were found, dominant at 160-218 and 743-854.

On this clone itself: Its antigen is undetermined.

V dropped 2 bases and J dropped 3 bases, with 8 bases sitting between them. There are 14 residues in the CDR3. Germline CDR1 and CDR2: WNHNN and SYGVQD (reference sequence). The protocol was immunoSEQ multiplex PCR, while the TCRdb copy is restricted to in-frame clones and leaves out a portion. The profile covers some 140,000 clones, with around 93% appearing a single time and 2.5% to 3% taken by the ten largest. The genes are TRBV10-1 and TRBJ2-1; possibly TRBD1 for D (5 bases). The sequence derives from an adult in good health. This specimen consisted of peripheral blood, obtained on day 0 of AZD1222 vaccination. The CDR3 protein is CASSEGAFYNEQFF. The CDR3 region has the DNA TGCGCCAGCAGTGAGGGGGCCTTCTACAATGAGCAGTTCTTC.